These T cell receptor beta chains were read from a single sample in a study of T cell responses to AZD1222 COVID-19 vaccine. Some clones are missing from TCRdb's copy, which holds only in-frame ones; the method was immunoSEQ multiplex PCR. The sample contains more than 100,000 clones, approximately 90% of which appear only once. The sequences come from peripheral blood, collected on day 0 of AZD1222 vaccination. The receptors were gathered from an adult in good health. Both conserved end residues are part of each CDR3. A D gene is named only where the DNA matches it firmly. Only some rows state a clone size, as once, few, many or a class for expanded clones.

TRBJ1-5 TRBV19 NA NA CATLLTGGGQPQHF TGTGCCACACTGCTGACAGGAGGGGGACAGCCCCAGCATTTT
TRBJ2-7 TRBV4-1 NA NA CASSPQHPMPPYEQYF TGCGCCAGCAGCCCCCAGCACCCTATGCCCCCCTACGAGCAGTACTTC
TRBJ1-2 TRBV5-4 NA NA CASSSMTRFNYGYTF TGTGCCAGCAGCTCGATGACCCGTTTTAACTATGGCTACACCTTC
TRBJ2-3 TRBV3-1/TRBV3-2 TRBD2 NA CASSPQREGPTDTQYF TGTGCCAGCAGCCCCCAGCGGGAGGGTCCCACAGATACGCAGTATTTT
TRBJ2-7 TRBV7-2 TRBD1 NA CASSRTGDPHYEQYF TGTGCCAGCAGCAGAACAGGGGACCCCCACTACGAGCAGTACTTC
TRBJ2-7 TRBV5-1 TRBD1 NA CASSFGGQGSSYEQYF TGCGCCAGCAGCTTCGGAGGACAGGGAAGCTCCTACGAGCAGTACTTC
TRBJ2-2 TRBV5-5 TRBD2 NA CASSLTSGGTNTGELFF TGTGCCAGCAGCTTGACTAGCGGGGGGACGAACACCGGGGAGCTGTTTTTT
TRBJ1-2 TRBV28 TRBD1 NA CASRTGDYGYTF TGTGCCAGCAGGACAGGGGACTATGGCTACACCTTC
TRBJ1-1 TRBV7-2 TRBD1 few CASSLGQGGGWSAFF TGTGCCAGCAGCTTAGGACAGGGCGGCGGGTGGTCAGCTTTCTTT
TRBJ2-7 TRBV6-2/TRBV6-3 NA NA CASSYSDLTSYEQYF TGTGCCAGCAGTTACTCGGACTTAACCTCCTACGAGCAGTACTTC
TRBJ2-3 TRBV12-5 NA NA CASGFGGSPDTQYF TGTGCTAGTGGTTTTGGGGGGTCCCCAGATACGCAGTATTTT
TRBJ2-1 TRBV9 TRBD2 once CASSVIGREGYNEQFF TGTGCCAGCAGCGTAATCGGGCGGGAGGGGTATAATGAGCAGTTCTTC
TRBJ2-7 TRBV5-5 NA NA CASSEGLDSSYEQYF TGTGCCAGCAGCGAGGGGCTGGACAGCTCCTACGAGCAGTACTTC
TRBJ1-3 TRBV5-6 NA NA CASSLDGNTIYF TGTGCCAGCAGCTTGGACGGAAACACCATATATTTT
TRBJ1-3 TRBV6-1 NA NA CASSDRSSGNTIYF TGTGCCAGCAGTGACCGGAGCTCTGGAAACACCATATATTTT
TRBJ2-7 TRBV4-1 TRBD2 NA CASSHPSSRLAGVYEQYF TGCGCCAGCAGCCACCCTTCCTCCAGGCTAGCGGGAGTCTACGAGCAGTACTTC
TRBJ1-1 TRBV21-1 NA NA CASSKALRQGSNTEAFF TGTGCCAGCAGCAAAGCATTAAGACAGGGTTCGAACACTGAAGCTTTCTTT
TRBJ1-1 TRBV11-1 NA NA CASRPEMNTEAFF TGTGCCAGCAGGCCCGAAATGAACACTGAAGCTTTCTTT
TRBJ1-2 TRBV4-3 NA NA CASSHDRRGDGYTF TGCGCCAGCAGCCATGACCGGCGGGGTGATGGCTACACCTTC
TRBJ1-1 TRBV10-3 TRBD1 NA CAISDGQGMNTEAFF TGTGCCATCAGTGACGGACAGGGTATGAACACTGAAGCTTTCTTT
TRBJ1-5 TRBV7-2 NA few CASSFAGLIDQPQHF TGTGCCAGCAGCTTCGCAGGGCTGATTGATCAGCCCCAGCATTTT
TRBJ2-1 TRBV5-1 TRBD2 NA CASSPGTSGNNEQFF TGCGCCAGCAGTCCCGGGACTAGTGGGAACAATGAGCAGTTCTTC
TRBJ2-3 TRBV5-1 TRBD1 NA CASSVRQGLGTDTQYF TGCGCCAGCAGCGTCCGACAGGGGCTGGGCACAGATACGCAGTATTTT
TRBJ1-5 TRBV10-3 NA NA CAIGQAEQPQHF TGTGCCATCGGGCAGGCTGAACAGCCCCAGCATTTT
TRBJ2-7 TRBV7-9 NA NA CASRSDTYEQYF TGTGCCAGCAGATCTGACACCTACGAGCAGTACTTC
TRBJ2-4 TRBV5-4 NA NA CASSLADGGSLKNIQYF TGTGCCAGCAGCTTAGCCGACGGTGGGAGCCTCAAAAACATTCAGTACTTC
TRBJ2-5 TRBV6-2/TRBV6-3 NA NA CASSYQDMGTQYF TGTGCCAGCAGTTATCAGGACATGGGGACCCAGTACTTC